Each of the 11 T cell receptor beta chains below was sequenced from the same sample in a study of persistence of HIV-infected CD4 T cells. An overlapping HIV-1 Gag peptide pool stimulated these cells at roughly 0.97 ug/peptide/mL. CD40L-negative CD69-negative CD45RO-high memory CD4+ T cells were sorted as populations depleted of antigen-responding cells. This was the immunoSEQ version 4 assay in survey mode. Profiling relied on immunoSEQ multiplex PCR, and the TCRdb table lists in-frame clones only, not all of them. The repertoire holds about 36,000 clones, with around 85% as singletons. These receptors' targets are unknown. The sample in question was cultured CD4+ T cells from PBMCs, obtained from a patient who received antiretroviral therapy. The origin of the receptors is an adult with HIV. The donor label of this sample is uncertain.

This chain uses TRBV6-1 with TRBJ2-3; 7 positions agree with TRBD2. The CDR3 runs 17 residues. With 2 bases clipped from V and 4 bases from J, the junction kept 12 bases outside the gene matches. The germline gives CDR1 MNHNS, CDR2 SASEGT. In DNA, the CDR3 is TGTGCCAGCAGTGAAAGGGCTCGGGGACGGGGGGCAGATACGCAGTATTTT. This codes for CASSERARGRGADTQYF.

The CDR3 is CASSLTRPGSSGANVLTF. In nucleotides, the CDR3 is TGTGCCAGCAGCTTAACAAGGCCGGGTTCCTCTGGGGCCAACGTCCTGACTTTC. The chain is built from TRBV13 and TRBJ2-6; D ambiguous. This CDR3 has 18 residues. Germline CDR1 and CDR2: PRHDT and FYEKMQ (reference sequence). The V end was cut by 2 bases, the J end by 0 bases, with 14 bases between.

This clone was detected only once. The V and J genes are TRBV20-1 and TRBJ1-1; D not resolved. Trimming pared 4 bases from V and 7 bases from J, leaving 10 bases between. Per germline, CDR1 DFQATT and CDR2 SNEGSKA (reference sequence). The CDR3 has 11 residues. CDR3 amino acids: CSAIPKYEAFF. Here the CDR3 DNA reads TGCAGTGCTATCCCTAAGTATGAAGCTTTCTTT.

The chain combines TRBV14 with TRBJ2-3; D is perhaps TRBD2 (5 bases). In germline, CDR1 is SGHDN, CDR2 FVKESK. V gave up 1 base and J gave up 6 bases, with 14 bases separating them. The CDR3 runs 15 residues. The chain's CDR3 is CASSQVLMRVDTQYF. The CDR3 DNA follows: TGTGCCAGCAGCCAAGTTCTCATGCGGGTGGATACGCAGTATTTT.

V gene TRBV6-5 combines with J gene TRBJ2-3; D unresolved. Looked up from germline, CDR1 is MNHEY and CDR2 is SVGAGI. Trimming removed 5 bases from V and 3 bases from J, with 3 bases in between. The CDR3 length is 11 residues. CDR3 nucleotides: TGTGCCAGCAGTCAAACAGATACGCAGTATTTT. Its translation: CASSQTDTQYF.

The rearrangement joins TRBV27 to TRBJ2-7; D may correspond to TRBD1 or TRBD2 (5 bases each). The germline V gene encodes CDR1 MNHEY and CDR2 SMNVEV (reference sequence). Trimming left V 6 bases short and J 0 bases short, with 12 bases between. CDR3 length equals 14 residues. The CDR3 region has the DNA TGTGCCAGCAGGGGGACCGAGGTCTCCTACGAGCAGTACTTC. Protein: CASRGTEVSYEQYF.

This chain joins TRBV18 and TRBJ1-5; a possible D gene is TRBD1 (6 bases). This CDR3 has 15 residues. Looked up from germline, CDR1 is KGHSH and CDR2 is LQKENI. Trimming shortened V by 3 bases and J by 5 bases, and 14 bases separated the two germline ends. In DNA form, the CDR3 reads TGTGCCAGCTCACCTGGGCAGGGGAGTTATCAGCCCCAGCATTTT. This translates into CASSPGQGSYQPQHF.

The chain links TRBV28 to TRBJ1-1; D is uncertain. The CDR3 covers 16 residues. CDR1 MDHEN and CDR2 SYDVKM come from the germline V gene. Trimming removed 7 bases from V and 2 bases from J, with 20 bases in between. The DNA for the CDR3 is TGTGCCAGCACCCGGCCCCCCGGGATAGGAAACACTGAAGCTTTCTTT. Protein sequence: CASTRPPGIGNTEAFF. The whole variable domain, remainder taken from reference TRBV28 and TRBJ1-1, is DVKVTQSSRYLVKRTGEKVFLECVQDMDHENMFWYRQDPGLGLRLIYFSYDVKMKEKGDIPEGYSVSREKKERFSLILESASTNQTSMYLCASTRPPGIGNTEAFFGQGTRLTVV.

The DNA for the CDR3 is TGTGCCAGCAGCCAAGTGGGACAGGTCAGGAATTCACCCCTCCACTTT. As protein: CASSQVGQVRNSPLHF. The V gene is TRBV3-1 (or the pseudogene TRBV3-2), the J gene TRBJ1-6; TRBD1 matches 8 bases. The CDR3 loop spans 16 amino acids. Trimming cost V 1 base and J 7 bases; bases outside gene matches: 6. CDR1 and CDR2 from the germline V gene are LGHDT and YNNKEL (reference sequence).

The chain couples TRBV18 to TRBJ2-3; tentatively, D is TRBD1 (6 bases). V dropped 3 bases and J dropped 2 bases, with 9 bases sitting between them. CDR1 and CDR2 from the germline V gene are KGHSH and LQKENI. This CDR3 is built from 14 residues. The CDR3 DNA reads TGTGCCAGCTCACCGGACAGAACCACAGATACGCAGTATTTT. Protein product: CASSPDRTTDTQYF.

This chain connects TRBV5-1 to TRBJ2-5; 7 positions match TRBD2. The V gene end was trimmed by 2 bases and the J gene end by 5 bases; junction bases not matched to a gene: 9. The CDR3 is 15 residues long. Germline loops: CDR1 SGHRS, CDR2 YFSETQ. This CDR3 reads CASSFGLVRGETQYF. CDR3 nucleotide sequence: TGCGCCAGCAGCTTTGGACTAGTGCGGGGTGAGACCCAGTACTTC.